This T cell receptor (beta chain) stems from a study of type 1 regulatory T cells. Study at large: An in vitro protocol generated T-allo10, a Tr1-enriched, alloantigen-specific CD4 T cell product.

Note on this clonotype: Its antigen is undetermined.

TCRdb independently ran MiXCR on the reads; one entry per CDR3 protein. This sample has about 67,000 distinct CDR3 sequences; about 50% occur once, and the top ten carry about 2.1%. The germline CDR1 and CDR2 sequences are ENHRY and SYGVKD. V was trimmed by 10 bases and J by 2 bases, leaving 18 bases between them. The CDR3 contains 14 residues. The clonotype originates from a human donor in good health. What was sequenced was cultured non-Tr1 T cells, either the whole culture or a sorted T cell fraction (not recorded which). V and J are TRBV10-3 and TRBJ2-7; maybe TRBD1 (5 bases). CDR3: CATSESTATYEQYF. CDR3 sequence (DNA): TGTGCCACATCCGAATCGACAGCCACCTACGAGCAGTACTTC.